This entry features one T cell receptor (beta chain) sequence. What it recognizes is unknown. The entry originates in a study of cytomegalovirus exposure and HLA in healthy donors. General observations from the study: It was reported that the classifier diagnosed cytomegalovirus status with high specificity and sensitivity in both the original and validation cohorts.

The repertoire was sequenced with immunoSEQ multiplex PCR; TCRdb's copy has only in-frame clones and lacks some. This repertoire shows some 100,000 clones, 86% found once; its top ten account for roughly 5.3%. This receptor was taken from a man between 18 and 35 years old in good health and CMV-seronegative. The sample was PBMCs.

CDR3 DNA: TGCAGCGTTAAAGGGACAGACTATGGCTACACCTTC. It is translated as CSVKGTDYGYTF. The V call is TRBV29-1, the J call TRBJ1-2; 7 positions match TRBD1. Trimming at V came to 5 bases and at J to 3 bases, leaving 3 bases not matched to a gene. The V gene's germline CDR1 is SQVTM and CDR2 ANQGSEA. The CDR3 has 12 residues.